The 10 T cell receptor beta chains below come from one sample, sequenced in a study of T cell changes during pregnancy in multiple sclerosis. TCRdb keeps only in-frame clones here, not all; method: immunoSEQ multiplex PCR. This repertoire shows 39,000 or so clones, about 90% found once; its top ten account for about 12%. The specimen was CD8+ T cells from peripheral blood mononuclear cells, collected after pregnancy. The receptors derive from a female donor with multiple sclerosis, enrolled in a pregnancy study.

V usage is TRBV6-6 and J usage is TRBJ1-1; D gene uncertain. The germline V and J ends were trimmed by 2 bases and 1 base, with 11 bases remaining between them. There are 15 residues in the CDR3. Germline lookup yields CDR1 MNHNY and CDR2 SVGAGI (reference sequence). The CDR3 DNA is TGTGCCAGCAGTTACGTGGAGGGCGCGAACACTGAAGCTTTCTTT. Encoded protein: CASSYVEGANTEAFF.

This rearrangement joins TRBV2 to TRBJ1-1, with D perhaps matching TRBD1 (5 bases). The CDR3 spans 15 residues. Germline loops: CDR1 SNHLY, CDR2 FYNNEI. V was trimmed by 3 bases and J by 0 bases, leaving 11 bases between them. CDR3: CASSDPTDMNTEAFF. The DNA for the CDR3 is TGTGCCAGCAGTGACCCGACAGACATGAACACTGAAGCTTTCTTT.

This clone is a singleton in its sample. The J gene is TRBJ1-6, the V gene TRBV5-1, with D uncertain. The V and J ends lost 0 bases and 0 bases respectively, with 7 bases between them. CDR3 length: 16 amino acids. The germline CDR1 and CDR2 sequences are SGHRS and YFSETQ. The CDR3 region is CASSLERSSYNSPLHF. The CDR3 nucleotides are TGCGCCAGCAGCTTGGAACGGAGCTCCTATAATTCACCCCTCCACTTT.

The chain employs TRBV5-6 and TRBJ1-2; 7 nucleotides align to TRBD1. The junction had 8 bases not matched to a gene; V was cut back by 4 bases and J by 8 bases. Germline V lookup: CDR1 SGHDT, CDR2 YYEEEE. CDR3 length equals 13 residues. Written as DNA, the CDR3 is TGTGCCAGCAGCCTTCGTCGGGACAGCGGCTACACCTTC. Amino acids: CASSLRRDSGYTF.

This chain connects TRBV2 to TRBJ2-7, with D perhaps TRBD2 (6 bases). Trimming stripped 4 bases from V and 3 bases from J, with 16 bases between. Germline CDR1 SNHLY, CDR2 FYNNEI. The length of the CDR3 is 15 residues. The CDR3 loop reads CASSGLGEVGYEQYF. The CDR3 DNA follows: TGTGCCAGCAGTGGTCTAGGGGAGGTTGGCTACGAGCAGTACTTC.

The DNA of the CDR3 is TGCAGCGCCGACCTAGCCAGATACAATGAGCAGTTCTTC. It encodes CSADLARYNEQFF. The rearrangement uses TRBV29-1 and TRBJ2-1, with D perhaps matching TRBD2 (5 bases). V lost 7 bases and J lost 4, with 14 bases in between. CDR1 is SQVTM, CDR2 ANQGSEA, per germline. This CDR3 region has 13 residues.

The sample holds one count of this clone. The chain joins TRBV5-5 to TRBJ2-7, with 7 nucleotides matching TRBD1. J gave up 2 bases and V 0 bases, and 8 bases lay outside the gene matches. CDR3 size: 16 residues. The germline CDR1 and CDR2 sequences are SGHKS and YYEKEE (reference sequence). This chain's CDR3 is CASSLEGDQGAYEQYF. The CDR3 DNA follows: TGTGCCAGCAGCTTGGAGGGTGACCAGGGGGCCTACGAGCAGTACTTC.

V usage is TRBV28 and J usage is TRBJ1-1, with unresolved D. Germline V gives CDR1 MDHEN, CDR2 SYDVKM. The CDR3 loop spans 15 amino acids. With 0 bases removed from V and 2 bases from J, the gap between germline ends came to 10 bases. In DNA form, the CDR3 reads TGTGCCAGCAGTTTATGGGCAGTTCAAAACACTGAAGCTTTCTTT. It encodes CASSLWAVQNTEAFF.

This chain joins TRBV6-1 and TRBJ1-1; tentatively, D is TRBD1 (6 bases). Trimming removed 1 base at V and 6 bases at J, with 15 bases between. Germline assignment: CDR1 MNHNS and CDR2 SASEGT. The CDR3 consists of 15 residues. The CDR3 loop reads CASSEGLGARAEAFF. CDR3 DNA: TGTGCCAGCAGTGAAGGGTTGGGGGCTCGTGCTGAAGCTTTCTTT.

This clone was detected once. This chain uses TRBV27 with TRBJ2-7, with D possibly being TRBD1 (7 bases). This CDR3 comprises 12 residues. From germline, CDR1 is MNHEY and CDR2 SMNVEV (reference sequence). The V end lost 10 bases, the J end lost 5 bases, and 15 bases lay between the germline ends. In nucleotides, the CDR3 is TGTGCCACCCTAGGGGGCGGGAACGAGCAGTACTTC. Protein sequence: CATLGGGNEQYF.